Each of the 23 T cell receptor beta chains below was sequenced from the same sample in a study of regulatory T cells in long-lasting Graves disease. With iRepertoire HTBI primers and Arm-PCR of CDR3 regions, TCR beta libraries were built. TCRdb reanalysed the multiplex PCR reads using MiXCR and keeps one entry per CDR3 protein. The sample lists roughly 250,000 distinct CDR3 sequences, under 20% occurring once. This sample's time point: newly diagnosed GD, antithyroid drugs for less than 3 months. TCR sequences were obtained from RNA taken from PBMCs. These data were likewise used in another study, on T cells in Graves' hyperthyroidism and ophthalmopathy.

Sequencing was performed on peripheral blood mononuclear cells (PBMCs), taken at new diagnosis, from a patient treated with antithyroid drugs. The receptors stem from a woman between 25 and 40 years old with Graves disease.

This clonotype was observed many times. The CDR3 nucleotides are TGTGCCAGCGGCCGGATCGCGGGGGTAACCTACGAGCAGTACTTC. This gives the protein CASGRIAGVTYEQYF. J is TRBJ2-7 and V is TRBV6-1, with TRBD2 matching 7 bases. V dropped 8 bases and J dropped 2; count of bases not matched to a gene: 12. Germline V CDR1 and CDR2: MNHNS, SASEGT. This CDR3 comprises 15 residues.

This clonotype was recorded many times. The chain carries TRBV3-1 and TRBJ2-1; the D is unclear. Germline V gene sequence: CDR1 LGHDT, CDR2 YNNKEL (reference sequence). V shed 1 base and J shed 6 bases, with 4 bases lying between them. The CDR3 runs 12 residues. Here the CDR3 reads CASSQVVNEQFF. In DNA, the CDR3 is TGTGCCAGCAGCCAAGTTGTCAATGAGCAGTTCTTC.

This chain connects TRBV9 to TRBJ2-1, with a possible D match to TRBD2 (6 bases). CDR3 length: 15 amino acids. Germline CDR1 and CDR2: SGDLS and YYNGEE. V lost 0 bases and J 3 bases, leaving 10 bases between the germline ends. The CDR3 sequence: CASSVVGTDYNEQFF. CDR3 coding DNA: TGTGCCAGCAGCGTAGTGGGGACTGACTACAATGAGCAGTTCTTC.

V gene TRBV5-6 combines with J gene TRBJ2-1, with 10 bases aligning to TRBD2. J was trimmed by 9 bases and V by 4 bases; bases with no gene match: 7. The length of the CDR3 is 14 residues. The germline V gene has CDR1 SGHDT and CDR2 YYEEEE. This CDR3 is CASSRAGGLGEQFF. The CDR3 DNA reads TGTGCCAGCAGCCGAGCGGGGGGGCTTGGTGAGCAGTTCTTC.

This clonotype was detected ten times or more. The J gene is TRBJ2-5, the V gene TRBV10-3; 10 nucleotides match TRBD1. CDR3 length: 15 amino acids. V gave up 8 bases and J gave up 0 bases; unmatched junction bases: 6. Germline CDR1 reads ENHRY; CDR2 reads SYGVKD. The CDR3 spells CAIRSGTGDQETQYF. CDR3 DNA sequence: TGTGCCATCCGTTCCGGGACAGGGGACCAAGAGACCCAGTACTTC.

This clonotype was detected many times. The chain couples TRBV20-1 to TRBJ2-4; 10 bases line up with TRBD2. There are 16 residues in the CDR3. The germline CDR1 and CDR2 sequences are DFQATT and SNEGSKA (reference sequence). V lost 1 base, J lost 7 bases, and 10 bases stayed unmatched. Here the CDR3 DNA reads TGCAGTGCTAGAGTACTAGCGGGACACATAGGGAACATTCAGTACTTC. Protein product: CSARVLAGHIGNIQYF.

This clonotype was counted ten times or more. The J gene is TRBJ2-7, the V gene TRBV18, with 9 bases aligning to TRBD1. The CDR3 is made up of 14 amino acids. Germline loops: CDR1 KGHSH, CDR2 LQKENI. V trimming: 1 base; J trimming: 7 bases; junction bases outside the gene matches: 5. CDR3 sequence (DNA): TGTGCCAGCTCACCACAACAGGGGGCGAGGGAGCAGTACTTC. This sequence encodes CASSPQQGAREQYF.

The chain links TRBV11-2 to TRBJ1-1; 8 nucleotides match TRBD1. The CDR3 has 14 amino acids. The V gene end was trimmed by 5 bases and the J gene end by 3 bases; junction bases not matched to a gene: 5. CDR1 and CDR2 from the germline V gene are SGHAT and FQNNGV. The CDR3 sequence is CASSTQTGDTEAFF. In DNA, the CDR3 is TGTGCCAGCAGCACCCAGACAGGGGACACTGAAGCTTTCTTT.

Many counts were recorded for this clonotype. J is TRBJ2-7 and V is TRBV29-1, with D tentatively TRBD1 or TRBD2 (5 bases each). V lost 7 bases and J lost 5, with 12 bases in between. The germline V gene has CDR1 SQVTM and CDR2 ANQGSEA. The CDR3 extends over 11 amino acids. The CDR3 sequence is CSASGDHEQYF. CDR3 in DNA: TGCAGCGCATCTGGGGACCACGAGCAGTACTTC.

This clonotype was seen repeatedly, ten times or more. The rearrangement links TRBV20-1 to TRBJ1-2, with TRBD1 as a possible D gene (5 bases). The CDR3 length is 13 residues. Trimming cost V 6 bases and J 4 bases, with 15 bases left between them. CDR1 is DFQATT, CDR2 SNEGSKA, per germline (reference sequence). The CDR3, as DNA: TGCAGTGCCCCCCGAGGGGCGAGCTATGGCTACACCTTC. Protein: CSAPRGASYGYTF.

This clonotype was detected many times. This chain uses TRBV20-1 with TRBJ2-3, with 9 bases that match TRBD2. The V and J ends lost 3 bases and 4 bases, in that order; junction bases with no gene match: 5. The CDR3 totals 14 residues. CDR1 is DFQATT and CDR2 is SNEGSKA in the germline V gene (reference sequence). For the CDR3, the DNA is TGCAGTGCTAGGGGCGGGGGGGGCTCAGATACGCAGTATTTT. It yields the protein CSARGGGGSDTQYF.

In this sample, this clonotype turned up many times. The chain couples TRBV6-1 to TRBJ2-3; D is perhaps TRBD2 (5 bases). V lost 6 bases, J lost 0 bases, and 10 bases lay in between. The germline gives CDR1 MNHNS, CDR2 SASEGT. The CDR3 runs to 14 residues. CDR3 nucleotides: TGTGCCAGCAGGGTCCGGGGAAGCACAGATACGCAGTATTTT. Its translation: CASRVRGSTDTQYF.

This clonotype was counted only a few times. The germline gene is not matched at one end of the junction; a read error may be the cause. The chain uses TRBV3-1 and TRBJ2-1; 12 bases agree with TRBD1. The CDR3 length is 16 residues. CDR1 is LGHDT, CDR2 YNNKEL, per germline (reference sequence). The CDR3 DNA is TGCGCCAGCAGCCCGGGACAGGGGGCGCAGTACAATGAGCAGTTCTTC. Amino acids: CASSPGQGAQYNEQFF.

The rearrangement joins TRBV11-2 to TRBJ2-5; a possible D gene is TRBD1 (7 bases). The V and J ends lost 4 bases and 4 bases respectively, with 16 bases between them. Germline V lookup: CDR1 SGHAT, CDR2 FQNNGV. The CDR3 is 15 residues long. CDR3 protein: CASSYGGRGVETQYF. The CDR3, as DNA: TGTGCCAGCAGCTATGGTGGCAGGGGGGTAGAGACCCAGTACTTC.

This clonotype was detected many times. V and J are TRBV5-1 and TRBJ2-1, with D perhaps matching TRBD1 (6 bases). V shed 0 bases and J shed 1 base, with 14 bases lying between them. The CDR3 sequence is 17 residues long. Germline lookup yields CDR1 SGHRS and CDR2 YFSETQ. In nucleotides, the CDR3 is TGCGCCAGCAGCTTGGAGTCGGGGACACATTCCTACAATGAGCAGTTCTTC. Residues: CASSLESGTHSYNEQFF. Filled out from reference TRBV5-1 and TRBJ2-1, the complete variable domain reads KAGVTQTPRYLIKTRGQQVTLSCSPISGHRSVSWYQQTPGQGLQFLFEYFSETQRNKGNFPGRFSGRQFSNSRSEMNVSTLELGDSALYLCASSLESGTHSYNEQFFGPGTRLTVL.

Many counts were recorded for this clonotype. J is TRBJ2-5 and V is TRBV3-1; 8 bases agree with TRBD2. Per the germline V gene, CDR1 is LGHDT and CDR2 is YNNKEL (reference sequence). The CDR3 is made up of 11 amino acids. The V and J ends lost 7 bases and 9 bases, in that order; junction bases with no gene match: 4. CDR3 nucleotides: TGTGCCAGCACCGCGGGGGGCCCCCAGTACTTC. It is translated as CASTAGGPQYF.

This clonotype was detected ten times or more. The chain combines TRBV5-1 with TRBJ2-3; D gene unclear. The germline CDR1 and CDR2 sequences are SGHRS and YFSETQ. The CDR3 sequence is 14 residues long. V lost 2 bases and J 2 bases, leaving 9 bases between the germline ends. The CDR3 spells CASSFSDITDTQYF. DNA for the CDR3: TGCGCCAGCAGCTTTAGTGATATCACAGATACGCAGTATTTT.

This clonotype was recorded at least ten times. This rearrangement joins TRBV20-1 to TRBJ2-1; 7 positions match TRBD1. The CDR3 has 16 amino acids. V lost 6 bases, J lost 4 bases, and 15 bases stayed unmatched. CDR1 and CDR2 (germline): DFQATT, SNEGSKA (reference sequence). CDR3 nucleotides: TGCAGTGCCGCCAACGTAAGACAGGGTTCGTACAATGAGCAGTTCTTC. Translated, it gives CSAANVRQGSYNEQFF.

This clonotype has ten or more counts. The V call is TRBV6-1, the J call TRBJ1-4; no clear D. The V gene lost 2 bases and the J gene lost 7 bases, with 14 bases spanning the gap. This CDR3 has 15 amino acids. Per germline, CDR1 MNHNS and CDR2 SASEGT. The CDR3 sequence: CASSESSGAGEKLFF. The CDR3 bases are TGTGCCAGCAGTGAATCTTCAGGAGCGGGTGAAAAACTGTTTTTT.

This clonotype came up many times. The V and J genes are TRBV27 and TRBJ2-1; 16 bases align to TRBD2. J gave up 0 bases and V 4 bases, and 6 bases lay outside the gene matches. The CDR3 has 19 amino acids. Looked up from germline, CDR1 is MNHEY and CDR2 is SMNVEV (reference sequence). The CDR3 region is CASSWVGTSGGASYNEQFF. In DNA, the CDR3 is TGTGCCAGCAGTTGGGTTGGGACTAGCGGGGGGGCCTCCTACAATGAGCAGTTCTTC.

At least ten counts were recorded for this clonotype. The J gene is TRBJ2-5, the V gene TRBV20-1; D is unclear. Germline assignment: CDR1 DFQATT and CDR2 SNEGSKA (reference sequence). This CDR3 contains 14 residues. V gave up 2 bases and J gave up 5 bases, with 15 bases separating them. CDR3 in amino acids: CSARSGPVGETQYF. The CDR3 nucleotides are TGCAGTGCTAGATCTGGACCCGTTGGGGAGACCCAGTACTTC.

Notes on this clonotype: Since a much larger clone is just one base distant, this may be a read error. CDR3: CSATSRTSGGFRREQFF. The CDR3 nucleotides are TGCAGTGCTACCTCCCGAACTAGCGGGGGGTTCCGACGTGAGCAGTTCTTC. The V gene is TRBV20-1, the J gene TRBJ2-1; TRBD2 aligns across 12 bases. With 4 bases clipped from V and 9 bases from J, the junction kept 16 bases outside the gene matches. This CDR3 spans 17 amino acids. Germline-derived CDR1 and CDR2 are DFQATT and SNEGSKA (reference sequence).

This clonotype was detected a few times. The chain combines TRBV6-1 with TRBJ1-4; tentative D call: TRBD1 (6 bases). V lost 6 bases and J lost 4, with 12 bases in between. The CDR3 loop spans 14 amino acids. CDR1 and CDR2 (germline): MNHNS, SASEGT. Written as DNA, the CDR3 is TGTGCCAGCAGCGCAGGGGCCCGTAATGAAAAACTGTTTTTT. It yields the protein CASSAGARNEKLFF.